Listed here is a single T cell receptor (beta chain). This clonotype showed up just a few times. It lacks a known antigen. The sample holds no much larger clone one base away, and base qualities are not on file. Instrument used: Illumina NovaSeq 6000. cDNA libraries for TCRalpha and TCRbeta were prepared by 5'RACE using constant-segment primers, with sample barcodes and unique molecular identifiers added. Trizol reagent was used to extract RNA from every sample. Amplification of the libraries took two PCR steps, and the second step added a second sample barcode plus Illumina TruSeq adapters. Sequencing of libraries was performed on an Illumina NovaSeq with 2 x 150 bp paired-end reads. In the original analysis: Demultiplexing of reads and collapsing into UMI-guided consensus sequences were performed with migec v1.2.7. Using mixcr v2.1.11, the UMI consensuses were aligned to TRA and TRB V and J templates and assembled into clonotypes. A clonotype was counted as expanded or contracted only when both edgeR and NoisET called the clonotype significant, with the noise models trained on biological replicates. For edgeR calls, the thresholds were a false discovery rate-adjusted p below 0.01 and a log2 fold-change of 1. As an exploratory analysis of dynamics, max-normalized trajectories of the 1000 most abundant clonotypes were examined with PCA combined with hierarchical clustering. Each responding clone was given a CD4 or CD8 phenotype based on the CD4+ and CD8+ repertoires, which had been sequenced separately. TCRdb reworked the public reads: Q25 trimming with fastp, MiXCR clone assembly, productive beta chains retained. A single entry per CDR3 protein holds the most common genes and DNA from its merged rows. The V and J calls and clone size come from TCRdb's table, not from the authors' own analysis. Recorded for this sample are under 300,000 distinct CDR3 sequences; around 17% of them occurred a single time. The ten largest clones add up to around 3.4% of the sample.

These data originate in a study of T-cell memory formation after mild COVID-19 (dated by TCRdb to the early 2020s). Notes on the research overall: TCR sequence clusters from the two donors were largely donor specific. In two donors, T-cell clones that expanded and contracted after mild COVID-19 were tracked by sequencing TCRalpha and TCRbeta repertoires over time. The cohort comprised two young, previously healthy adult volunteers, one female and one male. Broad study findings and their caveats: Some responding clones were found in pre-infection memory, which suggests that pre-existing cross-reactive memory T cells took part in the SARS-CoV-2 response. Clones that contracted from day 15 to 85 showed balanced CD4/CD8 phenotypes, whereas a second wave of clones that expanded from day 15 to 37 leaned towards CD4+. The study covered only two mild cases, and larger cohorts including severe cases with pre-infection samples were considered necessary. The second-wave clones that peaked on day 37 were not confirmed to be SARS-CoV-2 specific. Contracting CD4+ clones were found mainly in CM and EM memory subsets, while CD8+ clones were enriched in EMRA.

The CDR3 spans 13 residues, from the cysteine through the phenylalanine. Of all the DNA, just the CDR3 is kept, 39 bases in frame from base 1. V loses 6 bases, J loses 5 bases, and the germline ends lie 13 bases apart. The germline V gene supplies CDR1 SGHDN and CDR2 FVKESK. Ficoll-Paque density gradient centrifugation was the method used to isolate PBMCs. Here the chain combines TRBV14 and TRBJ2-5, with the identity of the D gene unclear. Input material: PBMCs or a T cell subset sorted from them (not recorded which). This TCR came from a man younger than 30 who had mild COVID-19 (a few samples of this study predate the infection). The sample titles of this study are shuffled in the database, so cell type and time point are left out; the donor was told from shared clones. The encoded CDR3 is CASRSVPRETQYF. At the DNA level, the sequence is TGTGCCAGCAGGTCCGTCCCCCGGGAGACCCAGTACTTC.